Detailed here is one TCR beta chain. As yet, its antigen is unknown. This sample was taken from a study of blood T cell dynamics during melanoma immunotherapy. Study-wide results and limits: Whether repertoire-driving clones were melanoma-specific could not be determined.

Regarding time point: week 3, after first cycle of checkpoint inhibitor. One draw preceded checkpoint blockade; another followed its first cycle at week 3. Patients with prior systemic cancer treatment, concomitant immunosuppressants, or other active malignancies were excluded. Every bulk PBMC sample received the same 350 ng of DNA. Profiling relied on immunoSEQ multiplex PCR, and the TCRdb table lists in-frame clones only, not all of them. The sample shows about 17,000 clones, roughly 87% of them seen only once. With 2 bases clipped from V and 6 bases from J, the junction kept 9 bases outside the gene matches. CDR3 length: 16 amino acids. From germline, CDR1 is MNHNY and CDR2 SVGAGI (reference sequence).

The sequence came from a human donor with melanoma. The sequences come from blood, collected from a patient treated with checkpoint blockade. The V and J genes are TRBV6-6 and TRBJ2-2, with 7 bases identical to TRBD2. The DNA of the CDR3 is TGTGCCAGCAGTTACCAGGGCGGGAGCTCGGCCGGGGAGCTGTTTTTT. Its protein product is CASSYQGGSSAGELFF.